A single sample is the source of the 12 T cell receptor beta chains below, sequenced in a study of cytomegalovirus exposure and HLA in healthy donors. PCR amplification relied on 60 Vbeta primers (plus 13 Jbeta primers). The repertoire was sequenced with immunoSEQ multiplex PCR; TCRdb's copy has only in-frame clones and lacks some. The repertoire holds some 130,000 clones, roughly four fifths seen once, with 1.2% in the top ten. The sequenced sample was PBMCs. The receptors come from a girl under 10 years old in good health and CMV-seronegative.

A few counts support this clone. This chain links TRBV13 with TRBJ1-4; TRBD1 agrees at 7 bases. Germline V gene lookup returns CDR1 PRHDT and CDR2 FYEKMQ (reference sequence). The CDR3 contains 14 residues. V lost 3 bases, J lost 8 bases, and 6 bases stayed unmatched. CDR3 protein: CASSFSRGKEKLFF. The CDR3 DNA is TGTGCCAGCAGCTTTTCCAGGGGGAAAGAAAAACTGTTTTTT. The full variable domain, completed using reference TRBV13 and TRBJ1-4, is AAGVIQSPRHLIKEKRETATLKCYPIPRHDTVYWYQQGPGQDPQFLISFYEKMQSDKGSIPDRFSAQQFSDYHSELNMSSLELGDSALYFCASSFSRGKEKLFFGSGTQLSVL.

CDR3 nucleotides: TGCGCCAGCAGCTTGTCGACAGTATTCCTCGGCTACACCTTC. Its protein is CASSLSTVFLGYTF. The chain employs TRBV5-1 and TRBJ1-2, with D perhaps matching TRBD1 (5 bases). This CDR3 has 14 amino acids. Trimming took 1 base from V and 8 from J, leaving 15 bases between them. CDR1 is SGHRS and CDR2 is YFSETQ in the germline V gene.

The J gene is TRBJ1-5, the V gene TRBV6-4, with D perhaps TRBD1 (6 bases). CDR1 is MRHNA and CDR2 is SNTAGT in the germline V gene. The CDR3 length is 15 residues. The V end was cut by 0 bases, the J end by 6 bases, with 12 bases between. This chain's CDR3 is CASSDSAGGTQPQHF. In DNA form, the CDR3 reads TGTGCCAGCAGTGACTCTGCGGGGGGCACTCAGCCCCAGCATTTT.

This rearrangement joins TRBV7-6 to TRBJ1-4; D remains ambiguous. The CDR3 runs to 16 residues. The germline CDR1 and CDR2 sequences are SGHVS and FNYEAQ. V dropped 0 bases and J dropped 4 bases, with 12 bases sitting between them. The CDR3 DNA reads TGTGCCAGCAGCTTAGCTAATCGGGGAGATAATGAAAAACTGTTTTTT. Its protein is CASSLANRGDNEKLFF.

The genes are TRBV4-2 and TRBJ2-7; 8 bases are shared with TRBD1. The germline V gene encodes CDR1 LGHNA and CDR2 YNFKEQ. V shed 1 base, J shed 3 bases, and the junction held 5 bases outside the gene matches. CDR3 length equals 15 residues. For the CDR3, the DNA is TGTGCCAGCAGCCAAGCTAGGGACAGGTACTACGAGCAGTACTTC. Translation: CASSQARDRYYEQYF.

The chain combines TRBV5-4 with TRBJ2-3; TRBD2 agrees at 9 bases. The length of the CDR3 is 16 residues. V dropped 4 bases and J dropped 2; count of bases not matched to a gene: 8. Germline assignment: CDR1 SGHNT and CDR2 YYREEE (reference sequence). CDR3 in DNA: TGTGCCAGCAGCCGGCTGGTAGCGGGAGTCACAGATACGCAGTATTTT. Its translation: CASSRLVAGVTDTQYF. The full variable domain, in which reference TRBV5-4 and TRBJ2-3 provide the parts outside the CDR3, is ETGVTQSPTHLIKTRGQQVTLRCSSQSGHNTVSWYQQALGQGPQFIFQYYREEENGRGNFPPRFSGLQFPNYSSELNVNALELDDSALYLCASSRLVAGVTDTQYFGPGTRLTVL.

A few counts support this clone. The chain joins TRBV27 to TRBJ2-7, with a weak D call TRBD1 (6 bases). CDR1 and CDR2 from the germline V gene are MNHEY and SMNVEV (reference sequence). The CDR3 loop spans 13 amino acids. The germline V and J ends were trimmed by 8 bases and 5 bases, with 16 bases remaining between them. In DNA, the CDR3 is TGTGCCAGCGGTGACAGGTATAGCCACGAGCAGTACTTC. Amino acids: CASGDRYSHEQYF.

This rearrangement joins TRBV2 to TRBJ1-5; 7 nucleotides line up with TRBD1. The CDR3 runs to 15 residues. V lost 6 bases and J lost 6; bases outside the gene matches: 11. In germline, CDR1 is SNHLY, CDR2 FYNNEI. The CDR3 region is CASRIDRDLAQPQHF. CDR3 in DNA: TGTGCCAGCAGAATTGACAGGGATTTAGCTCAGCCCCAGCATTTT.

This clone appeared once. The rearrangement links TRBV6-1 to TRBJ2-5; the match to TRBD1 covers 12 bases. Germline V gives CDR1 MNHNS, CDR2 SASEGT. The ends lost 4 bases at V and 6 bases at J; junction bases unmatched: 12. This CDR3 has 17 amino acids. CDR3 sequence reads: CASSADLGTGGAKTQYF. The DNA of the CDR3 is TGTGCCAGCAGTGCAGACCTCGGGACAGGGGGCGCGAAGACCCAGTACTTC.

This clone was counted only a few times. The J gene is TRBJ2-5, the V gene TRBV16; 14 bases fit TRBD2. The ends lost 4 bases at V and 4 bases at J; junction bases unmatched: 5. The CDR3 has 16 residues. CDR1 and CDR2 from the germline V gene are KGHSY and FQNENV. Here the CDR3 DNA reads TGTGCCAGCAGCCCGGGACTAGCGGGAGCTGGAGAGACCCAGTACTTC. Translated, it gives CASSPGLAGAGETQYF.

This sequence joins TRBV7-9 and TRBJ2-3, with 15 nucleotides matching TRBD2. The CDR3 sequence is 19 residues long. The V and J ends lost 4 bases and 0 bases, in that order; junction bases with no gene match: 8. Germline V CDR1 and CDR2: SEHNR, FQNEAQ (reference sequence). CDR3 loop: CASSSPGLAGGYSTDTQYF. The CDR3 DNA follows: TGTGCCAGCAGCTCACCGGGACTAGCGGGGGGTTATAGCACAGATACGCAGTATTTT.

The chain couples TRBV7-2 to TRBJ2-4; D not certain. V lost 1 base, J lost 2 bases, and 6 bases lay in between. The germline V gene has CDR1 SGHTA and CDR2 FQGNSA. The CDR3 extends over 14 amino acids. The CDR3 DNA sequence: TGTGCCAGCAGCTTAGTGCCTACCAAAAACATTCAGTACTTC. The encoded protein is CASSLVPTKNIQYF.